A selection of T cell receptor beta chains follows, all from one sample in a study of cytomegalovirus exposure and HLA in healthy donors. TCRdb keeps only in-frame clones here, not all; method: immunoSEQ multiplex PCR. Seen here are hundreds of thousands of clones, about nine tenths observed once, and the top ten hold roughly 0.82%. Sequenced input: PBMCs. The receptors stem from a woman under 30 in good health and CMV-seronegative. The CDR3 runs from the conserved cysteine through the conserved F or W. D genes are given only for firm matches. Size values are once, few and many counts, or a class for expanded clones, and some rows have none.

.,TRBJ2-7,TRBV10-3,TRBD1,TGTGCCATCAGTGGGGTGGACAGGGCAGCGCAGTACTTC,CAISGVDRAAQYF
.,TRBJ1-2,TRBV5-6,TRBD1,TGTGCCAGCAGCGCTCTGACTCCACGCCGGGACAGGGATAACTATGGCTACACCTTC,CASSALTPRRDRDNYGYTF
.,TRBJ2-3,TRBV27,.,TGTGCCAGCAGTTTATTGCGGGGCCCAACAGATACGCAGTATTTT,CASSLLRGPTDTQYF
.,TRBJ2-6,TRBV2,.,TGTGCCAGCAGTTCAATGGCCCGGGTGCAGGGGGGAGGGGCCAACGTCCTGACTTTC,CASSSMARVQGGGANVLTF
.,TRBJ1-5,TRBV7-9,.,TGTGCCAGCAGCTTCGGTGATCAGCCCCAGCATTTT,CASSFGDQPQHF
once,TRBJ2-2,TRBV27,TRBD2,TGTGCCAGCAGTTTAATAACTAGCGGGAGAAACGGGGAGCTGTTTTTT,CASSLITSGRNGELFF
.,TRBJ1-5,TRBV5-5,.,TGTGCCAGCAGCTCGGGGGAACGGGATCAGCCCCAGCATTTT,CASSSGERDQPQHF
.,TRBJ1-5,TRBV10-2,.,TGCGCCAGCGGCAGACAGTATCAGCCCCAGCATTTT,CASGRQYQPQHF
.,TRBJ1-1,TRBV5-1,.,TGCGCCAGCAGCCTGTCCGGGGGTTACACTGAAGCTTTCTTT,CASSLSGGYTEAFF
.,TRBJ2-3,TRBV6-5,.,TGTGCCAGTTACAGAGGGAGCGGCAAACAGTATTTT,CASYRGSGKQYF
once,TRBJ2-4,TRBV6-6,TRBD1,TGTGCCAGCAGATTATCCAGGGGGCGAGCCAAAAACATTCAGTACTTC,CASRLSRGRAKNIQYF
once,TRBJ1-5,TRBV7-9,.,TGTGCCAGCAGCACCCCGGGGGACAATCAGCCCCAGCATTTT,CASSTPGDNQPQHF
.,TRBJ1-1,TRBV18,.,TGTGCCAGCCTCCGGAACGGGGGGTTCACTGAAGCTTTCTTT,CASLRNGGFTEAFF
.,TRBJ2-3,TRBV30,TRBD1,TGTGCCTGGAGCCGATGGGACAGGGATGGGACAGATACGCAGTATTTT,CAWSRWDRDGTDTQYF
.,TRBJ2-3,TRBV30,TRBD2,TGTGCCTGGAGTGGACTAGCCTTCGGAGGCACAGATACGCAGTATTTT,CAWSGLAFGGTDTQYF
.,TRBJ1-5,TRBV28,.,TGTGCCAGCAGTACCTTCCGGACAGTAGGAAGCAATCAGCCCCAGCATTTT,CASSTFRTVGSNQPQHF
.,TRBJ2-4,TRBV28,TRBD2,TGTGCCAGCAGTCCGCTCGGGACTAGTGGGGGGCTGGCCAAAAACATTCAGTACTTC,CASSPLGTSGGLAKNIQYF
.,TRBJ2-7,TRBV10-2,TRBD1,TGCGCCAGCTCTACCAGGGGGTGGGAGCAGTACTTC,CASSTRGWEQYF
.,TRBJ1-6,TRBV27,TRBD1,TGTGCCAGCAGAACGGAGGGGGCGCGGGGTTCACCCCTCCACTTT,CASRTEGARGSPLHF
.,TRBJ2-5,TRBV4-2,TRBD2,TGTGCCAGCAGCCAACAAAGCGGGGCGGAGACCCAGTACTTC,CASSQQSGAETQYF
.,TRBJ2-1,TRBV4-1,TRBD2,TGCGCCAGCAGCCAACTAAGCGGGGGGGCCCATGAGCAGTTCTTC,CASSQLSGGAHEQFF
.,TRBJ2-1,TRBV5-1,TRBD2,TGCGCCAGCAGCTTGGGGACTAGCGGGGGGGCTAGTGAGCAGTTCTTC,CASSLGTSGGASEQFF
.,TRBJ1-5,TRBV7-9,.,TGTGCCAGCAGCTTAGGGGTCGGCGGTGAATGGCAGCCCCAGCATTTT,CASSLGVGGEWQPQHF
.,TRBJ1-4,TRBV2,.,TGTGCCAGCAGCCTACCTGATGAGGGCGGAAAACTGTTTTTT,CASSLPDEGGKLFF
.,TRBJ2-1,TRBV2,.,TGTGCCAGCAGTGGACTATACGAACAGTTCTTC,CASSGLYEQFF
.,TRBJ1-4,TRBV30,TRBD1,TGTGCCTGGACGGGACAGGGGGCGGAACTGTTTTTT,CAWTGQGAELFF
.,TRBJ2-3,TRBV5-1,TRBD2,TGCGCCAGCAGCCCTAGCGGAAGCACAGATACGCAGTATTTT,CASSPSGSTDTQYF
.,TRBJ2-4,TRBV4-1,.,TGCGCCAGCAGCCAAGTTCGGGGAAACATTCAGTACTTC,CASSQVRGNIQYF
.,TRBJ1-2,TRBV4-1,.,TGCGCCAGCAGCCCTTTCGACACGAACTATGGCTACACCTTC,CASSPFDTNYGYTF
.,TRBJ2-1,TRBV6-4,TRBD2,TGTGCCAGCAGCTTCTGGGGTAGCGGGAGGGCCGATGGCCCCTACAATGAGCAGTTCTTC,CASSFWGSGRADGPYNEQFF
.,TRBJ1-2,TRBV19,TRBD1,TGTGCCAGCTCCATTGACAGGGTATTATTGGGCTACACCTTC,CASSIDRVLLGYTF
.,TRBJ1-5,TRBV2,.,TGTGCCAGCAGAGAAAAGGGGAATCAGCCCCAGCATTTT,CASREKGNQPQHF
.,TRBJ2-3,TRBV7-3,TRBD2,TGTGCCAGCAGCTTAATGGCTAGCGGGAGGGCCGGCACAGATACGCAGTATTTT,CASSLMASGRAGTDTQYF
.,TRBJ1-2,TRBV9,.,TGTGCCAGCAGCGTAGAACCCGAGTCCTATGGCTACACCTTC,CASSVEPESYGYTF
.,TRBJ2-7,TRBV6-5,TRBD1,TGTGCCAGCAGTCCGAGGACAGGTTTTACCTACGAGCAGTACTTC,CASSPRTGFTYEQYF
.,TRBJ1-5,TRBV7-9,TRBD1,TGTGCCAGCAGCTTAGGAGGGGACAGGATTAATCAGCCCCAGCATTTT,CASSLGGDRINQPQHF
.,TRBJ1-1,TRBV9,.,TGTGCCAGCAGCGAAAGCTCAGGGGAATTAGGGAACACTGAAGCTTTCTTT,CASSESSGELGNTEAFF
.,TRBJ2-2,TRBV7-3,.,TGTGCCAGCAGCCGCCAGGGGATAAGCACCGGGGAGCTGTTTTTT,CASSRQGISTGELFF